Each of the 3 T cell receptor beta chains below was sequenced from the same sample in a study of beta chain features in type 1 diabetes. General observations from the study: All four CD4+ subsets of Type 1 diabetes patients contained TCRB CDR3s that were moderately but significantly shorter.

Isolated RNA was reverse transcribed in full, so expressed TCRB transcripts were sequenced. Assay: immunoSEQ multiplex PCR; the TCRdb copy retains only in-frame clones and omits some. The table lists more than 550,000 clones, about 14% of them singletons. What these receptors recognize is not known. What was sequenced was naive CD4+ T cells from blood. Every receptor here comes from a man between 18 and 29 years old with type 1 diabetes.

This clone was detected only a few times. The gene calls are TRBV10-2 and TRBJ2-5; 12 nucleotides line up with TRBD1. Germline V lookup: CDR1 WSHSY, CDR2 SAAADI. Germline trimming cut 9 bases from V and 5 bases from J; bases unmatched to any gene: 7. This CDR3 is 14 amino acids long. Here the CDR3 DNA reads TGCGCCAGTTTTGGGACAGGGGGCCGGGAGACCCAGTACTTC. Protein: CASFGTGGRETQYF.

This clone was recorded a few times. The chain is built from TRBV6-5 and TRBJ2-5, with 9 bases that match TRBD2. Germline loops: CDR1 MNHEY, CDR2 SVGAGI. The CDR3 runs 15 residues. V was pared by 0 bases and J by 4 bases, with 3 bases of the junction left unmatched. CDR3 sequence reads: CASSYSRTSVETQYF. The CDR3 DNA is TGTGCCAGCAGTTACTCGAGGACTAGCGTAGAGACCCAGTACTTC.

In its sample, this clone was seen a few times. CDR3 DNA sequence: TGTGCCAGCAGCGACCAGGGCTCTGGGGCCAACGTCCTGACTTTC. Its translation is CASSDQGSGANVLTF. V usage is TRBV28 and J usage is TRBJ2-6; a weak D match, TRBD1 (5 bases). CDR1 is MDHEN and CDR2 is SYDVKM in the germline V gene. This CDR3 has 15 amino acids. The germline V and J ends were trimmed by 6 bases and 0 bases, with 9 bases remaining between them.